Following are 20 T cell receptor beta chains from one sample sequenced in a study of regulatory T cells in long-lasting Graves disease. TCR beta libraries were built with iRepertoire HTBI primers and Arm-PCR of CDR3 regions. TCRdb re-called the multiplex PCR reads with MiXCR, one entry per CDR3 protein. The sample has about 540,000 distinct CDR3 sequences; roughly 14% are singletons. Described time point: newly diagnosed GD, antithyroid drugs for less than 3 months. PBMCs were the source of the RNA used for TCR sequencing. The sample also formed part of further work on T cells in Graves' hyperthyroidism and ophthalmopathy.

Material: peripheral blood mononuclear cells (PBMCs), obtained at new diagnosis, from a patient treated with antithyroid drugs. These receptors were taken from a man aged 30 to 45 with Graves disease.

This chain connects TRBV10-3 to TRBJ2-7; 9 bases map to TRBD1. The ends lost 7 bases at V and 6 bases at J; junction bases unmatched: 10. The CDR3 loop spans 14 amino acids. Germline V gene lookup returns CDR1 ENHRY and CDR2 SYGVKD. For the CDR3, the DNA is TGTGCCATCAACCCCGGGACAGGGAAGTTCGAGCAGTACTTC. Encoded protein: CAINPGTGKFEQYF.

The sample holds many counts of this clonotype. The rearrangement uses TRBV29-1 and TRBJ2-2; TRBD2 matches at 7 bases. The V gene end was trimmed by 3 bases and the J gene end by 1 base; junction bases not matched to a gene: 5. CDR1 SQVTM and CDR2 ANQGSEA come from the germline V gene. The CDR3 is 15 residues long. The CDR3 DNA reads TGCAGCGTTGACGGATCTAGCGGGAACACCGGGGAGCTGTTTTTT. This translates into CSVDGSSGNTGELFF.

This clonotype was picked up many times. The rearrangement uses TRBV7-2 and TRBJ2-1; D gene ambiguous. Looked up from germline, CDR1 is SGHTA and CDR2 is FQGNSA. V was pared by 2 bases and J by 5 bases, with 10 bases between. The CDR3 has 14 amino acids. This CDR3 is CASSLISTNNEQFF. CDR3 in DNA: TGTGCCAGCAGCTTAATCAGTACGAACAATGAGCAGTTCTTC.

This clonotype was seen at least ten times. The chain uses TRBV27 and TRBJ1-1, with TRBD1 matching 8 bases. Germline V gene data show CDR1 as MNHEY and CDR2 as SMNVEV (reference sequence). The ends lost 5 bases at V and 6 bases at J; junction bases unmatched: 8. The CDR3 totals 14 residues. In nucleotides, the CDR3 is TGTGCCAGCAGTAACGGACAGGGAGGAGCTGAAGCTTTCTTT. It translates to CASSNGQGGAEAFF.

This clonotype was counted at least ten times. The V gene is TRBV24-1, the J gene TRBJ1-2, with TRBD1 matching 7 bases. Per the germline V gene, CDR1 is KGHDR and CDR2 is SFDVKD. The CDR3 totals 14 residues. Trimming at V came to 2 bases and at J to 4 bases, leaving 3 bases not matched to a gene. CDR3 sequence reads: CATSDWGQSYGYTF. In DNA form, the CDR3 reads TGTGCCACCAGTGATTGGGGACAGAGCTATGGCTACACCTTC.

This clonotype was found a few times. V is TRBV7-9 and J is TRBJ2-3; 14 nucleotides match TRBD2. The CDR3 has 18 residues. In germline, CDR1 is SEHNR, CDR2 FQNEAQ (reference sequence). The V and J ends lost 5 bases and 5 bases, in that order; junction bases with no gene match: 12. CDR3 sequence reads: CASSPPLGTSGRIDTQYF. The CDR3 region has the DNA TGTGCCAGCAGCCCCCCCCTTGGGACTAGCGGGAGAATAGATACGCAGTATTTT. The full variable domain, rest sourced from reference TRBV7-9 and TRBJ2-3, is DTGVSQNPRHKITKRGQNVTFRCDPISEHNRLYWYRQTLGQGPEFLTYFQNEAQLEKSRLLSDRFSAERPKGSFSTLEIQRTEQGDSAMYLCASSPPLGTSGRIDTQYFGPGTRLTVL.

Many counts were recorded for this clonotype. The chain is built from TRBV6-1 and TRBJ2-7; 10 nucleotides align to TRBD1. This CDR3 spans 16 amino acids. Germline assignment: CDR1 MNHNS and CDR2 SASEGT. Trimming at V came to 6 bases and at J to 4 bases, leaving 12 bases not matched to a gene. CDR3 protein: CASRATGQGNMYEQYF. The CDR3 DNA is TGTGCCAGCAGGGCAACGGGACAGGGGAATATGTACGAGCAGTACTTC.

This clonotype has a count of ten or more. The chain couples TRBV2 to TRBJ1-5; D not resolved. V shed 2 bases and J shed 6 bases, with 5 bases lying between them. Germline values: CDR1 SNHLY, CDR2 FYNNEI. The CDR3 contains 12 residues. The CDR3 sequence: CASSERSQPQHF. The CDR3 region has the DNA TGTGCCAGCAGTGAACGGAGTCAGCCCCAGCATTTT.

The sample holds many counts of this clonotype. The gene calls are TRBV27 and TRBJ1-4; the D gene is possibly TRBD1 (6 bases). Germline V gene sequence: CDR1 MNHEY, CDR2 SMNVEV (reference sequence). The CDR3 extends over 16 amino acids. Trimming cost V 5 bases and J 0 bases, with 13 bases left between them. The CDR3 spells CASSPGQIATNEKLFF. In DNA, the CDR3 is TGTGCCAGCAGTCCTGGACAGATTGCAACTAATGAAAAACTGTTTTTT.

In its sample, this clonotype was seen many times. The rearrangement uses TRBV29-1 and TRBJ1-1, with D unclear. Germline CDR1 SQVTM, CDR2 ANQGSEA. V was shortened by 0 bases and J by 7 bases, with 3 bases between the two germline ends. This CDR3 has 10 residues. The CDR3 loop reads CSVEDIEAFF. CDR3 in DNA: TGCAGCGTTGAAGATATTGAAGCTTTCTTT. The full variable domain, with the rest looked up from reference TRBV29-1 and TRBJ1-1, is SAVISQKPSRDICQRGTSLTIQCQVDSQVTMMFWYRQQPGQSLTLIATANQGSEATYESGFVIDKFPISRPNLTFSTLTVSNMSPEDSSIYLCSVEDIEAFFGQGTRLTVV.

This clonotype was recorded at least ten times. The chain has TRBV7-2 and TRBJ2-7; the D gene is possibly TRBD1 (5 bases). Trimming removed 2 bases at V and 2 bases at J, with 13 bases between. The CDR3 contains 15 residues. Germline V lookup: CDR1 SGHTA, CDR2 FQGNSA. CDR3 sequence reads: CASSLRPDRAYEQYF. The CDR3 DNA sequence: TGTGCCAGCAGCTTACGCCCCGACAGAGCCTACGAGCAGTACTTC.

This clonotype was found many times. The V and J genes are TRBV7-9 and TRBJ2-2, with TRBD1 as a possible D gene (6 bases). Germline-derived CDR1 and CDR2 are SEHNR and FQNEAQ (reference sequence). The CDR3 has 15 residues. V was shortened by 6 bases and J by 5 bases, with 16 bases between the two germline ends. CDR3 coding DNA: TGTGCCAGCAGGCCCAGGGACACACCTACCGGGGAGCTGTTTTTT. Translated, it gives CASRPRDTPTGELFF.

The chain employs TRBV9 and TRBJ1-4, with D unclear. Germline CDR1 SGDLS, CDR2 YYNGEE. Deletions cut 6 bases from V and 5 bases from J, with 14 bases between. The CDR3 is 14 amino acids. CDR3 sequence (DNA): TGTGCCAGCACCAAGGACGGGAGGAATGAAAAACTGTTTTTT. This codes for CASTKDGRNEKLFF.

The CDR3 bases are TGCAGTGCTCCCCAGACTAGCGGTTTTCACAATGAGCAGTTCTTC. It codes for CSAPQTSGFHNEQFF. The V gene is TRBV20-1, the J gene TRBJ2-1, with 9 nucleotides matching TRBD2. V lost 5 bases to trimming and J lost 5 bases; unmatched junction nucleotides: 10. CDR3 length: 15 residues. Germline values: CDR1 DFQATT, CDR2 SNEGSKA (reference sequence).

This clonotype was detected a few times. The rearrangement uses TRBV20-1 and TRBJ2-7, with 7 bases fitting TRBD2. Germline loops: CDR1 DFQATT, CDR2 SNEGSKA (reference sequence). The CDR3 is 17 amino acids. V was pared by 0 bases and J by 3 bases, with 14 bases of the junction left unmatched. CDR3 DNA sequence: TGCAGTGCTAGAGACCGGGACTATGGCGGGAGCCTCTACGAGCAGTACTTC. Translating gives CSARDRDYGGSLYEQYF.

This clonotype came up many times. The chain has TRBV5-1 and TRBJ2-7; D remains unclear. Deletions cut 3 bases from V and 0 bases from J, with 10 bases between. Germline CDR1 is SGHRS and CDR2 is YFSETQ. The CDR3 runs 14 residues. CDR3 protein: CASSSTGPSYEQYF. The CDR3 coding sequence is TGCGCCAGCAGCTCTACCGGGCCCTCCTACGAGCAGTACTTC.

The rearrangement uses TRBV7-9 and TRBJ2-1; D might be TRBD1 or TRBD2, each matching 5 bases. CDR1 and CDR2 from the germline V gene are SEHNR and FQNEAQ (reference sequence). V was trimmed by 5 bases and J by 13 bases, leaving 12 bases between them. The CDR3 extends over 11 amino acids. In DNA form, the CDR3 reads TGTGCCAGCAGCCGGGGCGGGCTACAGTTCTTC. Encoded protein: CASSRGGLQFF.

V is TRBV7-6 and J is TRBJ2-2; D may be TRBD1 or TRBD2 (7 bases each). V lost 5 bases and J lost 6, with 16 bases in between. The CDR3 has 15 amino acids. The germline V gene encodes CDR1 SGHVS and CDR2 FNYEAQ. The CDR3 bases are TGTGCCAGCAGCCCCCGACAGGGAGGGGCCGGGGAGCTGTTTTTT. This sequence encodes CASSPRQGGAGELFF. The full variable domain, its missing parts supplied by reference TRBV7-6 and TRBJ2-2, is GAGVSQSPRYKVTKRGQDVALRCDPISGHVSLYWYRQALGQGPEFLTYFNYEAQQDKSGLPNDRFSAERPEGSISTLTIQRTEQRDSAMYRCASSPRQGGAGELFFGEGSRLTVL.

Many counts were recorded for this clonotype. V gene TRBV2 combines with J gene TRBJ2-2; no firm D call. Trimming left V 6 bases short and J 0 bases short, with 8 bases between. This CDR3 contains 14 residues. Germline values: CDR1 SNHLY, CDR2 FYNNEI. The CDR3 loop is CASSQGANTGELFF. Here the CDR3 DNA reads TGTGCCAGCAGCCAAGGAGCGAACACCGGGGAGCTGTTTTTT. Complete variable domain (other parts from reference TRBV2 and TRBJ2-2): EPEVTQTPSHQVTQMGQEVILRCVPISNHLYFYWYRQILGQKVEFLVSFYNNEISEKSEIFDDQFSVERPDGSNFTLKIRSTKLEDSAMYFCASSQGANTGELFFGEGSRLTVL.

At least ten counts were recorded for this clonotype. The V and J genes are TRBV29-1 and TRBJ1-1, with D tentatively TRBD1 (6 bases). V lost 3 bases and J lost 1, with 15 bases in between. The germline V gene encodes CDR1 SQVTM and CDR2 ANQGSEA. This CDR3 is 15 amino acids long. CDR3 region: CSVEGGGRGNTEAFF. The CDR3, as DNA: TGCAGCGTTGAGGGGGGGGGCCGAGGGAACACTGAAGCTTTCTTT.